This TCR beta chain was identified in a study of cytomegalovirus exposure and HLA in healthy donors. Overall study findings and caveats: It was only CMV serostatus that was available as immune exposure information.

Unmatched junction bases numbered 3, after V lost 3 bases and J lost 5 bases. Germline V gene sequence: CDR1 LNHDA, CDR2 SQIVND (reference sequence). The CDR3 has 13 residues. PCR employed 60 Vbeta and 13 Jbeta primers. Data came from immunoSEQ multiplex PCR; TCRdb stores just in-frame clones and leaves some out. The sample has about 150,000 clones, approximately 79% seen once; the top ten hold under 8%. As concerns this clone: The antigen remains undetermined.

This clonotype was obtained from a man aged 45-65 years in good health and CMV-seropositive. The sample taken for sequencing was PBMCs. The chain couples TRBV19 to TRBJ2-5; 7 bases map to TRBD1. This chain's CDR3 is CASSIDRVETQYF. The CDR3 DNA is TGTGCCAGTAGTATCGACAGGGTGGAGACCCAGTACTTC.